Below, 32 T cell receptor beta chains from the same sample are listed, as sequenced in a study of blood T cell repertoires in COVID-19. Produced via immunoSEQ multiplex PCR; TCRdb's table is partial and in-frame only. The table includes 95,000 to 100,000 clones, 85% detected once. Material: peripheral blood. Receptors were obtained from a woman in her sixties or seventies with active or convalescent COVID-19.

V usage is TRBV24-1 and J usage is TRBJ1-1; 7 bases fit TRBD1. Trimming at V came to 5 bases and at J to 2 bases, leaving 1 base not matched to a gene. Germline lookup yields CDR1 KGHDR and CDR2 SFDVKD. The CDR3 extends over 13 amino acids. The CDR3 region has the DNA TGTGCCACCAGTGCAGGGGGTAACACTGAAGCTTTCTTT. This gives the protein CATSAGGNTEAFF.

This chain uses TRBV28 with TRBJ2-1; D is possibly TRBD2 (6 bases). The CDR3 contains 15 residues. Trimming removed 2 bases from V and 7 bases from J, with 15 bases in between. Germline CDR1 is MDHEN and CDR2 is SYDVKM. The CDR3, as DNA: TGTGCCAGCAGTTTAGGGGACCAAGGAGGGAATGAGCAGTTCTTC. This sequence encodes CASSLGDQGGNEQFF.

This clone came up once. V usage is TRBV7-2 and J usage is TRBJ2-5; D may be TRBD1 (7 bases). There are 15 residues in the CDR3. Trimming shortened V by 1 base and J by 4 bases, and 13 bases separated the two germline ends. Germline-derived CDR1 and CDR2 are SGHTA and FQGNSA. CDR3 loop: CASSLGGAGGETQYF. The CDR3 DNA reads TGTGCCAGCAGCTTAGGGGGGGCAGGGGGAGAGACCCAGTACTTC.

The V and J genes are TRBV9 and TRBJ1-6, with a possible D match to TRBD1 (6 bases). CDR3 length equals 14 residues. Trimming took 0 bases from V and 7 from J, leaving 8 bases between them. Per germline, CDR1 SGDLS and CDR2 YYNGEE. Here the CDR3 DNA reads TGTGCCAGCAGCGTAGGGCAGGGGAATTCACCCCTCCACTTT. It yields the protein CASSVGQGNSPLHF. Together with reference TRBV9 and TRBJ1-6, the CDR3 gives the full variable domain: DSGVTQTPKHLITATGQRVTLRCSPRSGDLSVYWYQQSLDQGLQFLIQYYNGEERAKGNILERFSAQQFPDLHSELNLSSLELGDSALYFCASSVGQGNSPLHFGNGTRLTVT.

The genes are TRBV11-2 and TRBJ2-3, with 9 nucleotides matching TRBD1. V was clipped by 3 bases and J by 6 bases; unmatched bases: 4. This CDR3 spans 14 amino acids. Germline V gene lookup returns CDR1 SGHAT and CDR2 FQNNGV. Written as DNA, the CDR3 is TGTGCCAGCAGCTTGGACAGGGGTCCGGATACGCAGTATTTT. Its translation: CASSLDRGPDTQYF.

This chain connects TRBV5-1 to TRBJ2-6; 11 bases match TRBD2. The CDR3 loop spans 18 amino acids. Losses at the gene ends were 1 base for V and 1 base for J; bases not matched to a gene: 4. Germline assignment: CDR1 SGHRS and CDR2 YFSETQ. As DNA, the CDR3 is TGCGCCAGCAGCTTGTACGTAGCGGGAGGGTCTGGGGCCAACGTCCTGACTTTC. Amino acid sequence: CASSLYVAGGSGANVLTF.

This chain links TRBV11-2 with TRBJ2-3, with TRBD2 identical over 9 bases. After removal of 1 base from V and 0 bases from J, the junction contained 8 bases not matched to a gene. The CDR3 sequence is 18 residues long. Germline V lookup: CDR1 SGHAT, CDR2 FQNNGV. The DNA of the CDR3 is TGTGCCAGCAGCTTAGGCAGCGGGGGGACACATAGCACAGATACGCAGTATTTT. It yields the protein CASSLGSGGTHSTDTQYF. The full variable domain, with the rest looked up from reference TRBV11-2 and TRBJ2-3, is EAGVAQSPRYKIIEKRQSVAFWCNPISGHATLYWYQQILGQGPKLLIQFQNNGVVDDSQLPKDRFSAERLKGVDSTLKIQPAKLEDSAVYLCASSLGSGGTHSTDTQYFGPGTRLTVL.

Points on this clone: This CDR3 is also generated by other DNA sequences in the sample. The chain combines TRBV12-3 or TRBV12-4 with TRBJ1-1, with a weak D call TRBD1 (5 bases). The CDR3 contains 13 residues. V shed 3 bases and J shed 3 bases, with 8 bases lying between them. As DNA, the CDR3 is TGTGCCAGCAGTTTCCGACAGTACACTGAAGCTTTCTTT. This gives the protein CASSFRQYTEAFF.

The V and J genes are TRBV28 and TRBJ2-1, with 9 positions matching TRBD1. This CDR3 comprises 17 residues. Germline CDR1 MDHEN, CDR2 SYDVKM. Unmatched junction bases numbered 13, after V lost 6 bases and J lost 4 bases. The DNA of the CDR3 is TGTGCCAGCAGAGTGGGCCCCCGGACAGGGGCTTACAATGAGCAGTTCTTC. As protein: CASRVGPRTGAYNEQFF.

The chain uses TRBV9 and TRBJ2-3, with unresolved D. CDR1 is SGDLS and CDR2 is YYNGEE in the germline V gene. With 1 base removed from V and 6 bases from J, the gap between germline ends came to 15 bases. The CDR3 has 15 amino acids. Here the CDR3 DNA reads TGTGCCAGCAGCGTAAGTCTAGGCGCCGGCGATACGCAGTATTTT. Translation: CASSVSLGAGDTQYF.

There are a few counts of this clone. This rearrangement joins TRBV19 to TRBJ2-7; 10 nucleotides align to TRBD1. V lost 6 bases and J lost 2; bases outside the gene matches: 4. Germline V gene data show CDR1 as LNHDA and CDR2 as SQIVND (reference sequence). The CDR3 totals 14 residues. The CDR3 nucleotides read TGTGCCAGTAGCCCGACAGGGGGCCCCTACGAGCAGTACTTC. Translating it yields CASSPTGGPYEQYF.

This chain uses TRBV6-4 with TRBJ2-7; TRBD1 matches 8 bases. The CDR3 has 13 residues. Germline loops: CDR1 MRHNA, CDR2 SNTAGT. V lost 8 bases to trimming and J lost 3 bases; unmatched junction nucleotides: 6. The CDR3, as DNA: TGTGCCAGCGTTCAGGGGGCCTTCTACGAGCAGTACTTC. It specifies CASVQGAFYEQYF.

This CDR3 is CASSLGVAGAGEKLFF. CDR3 DNA sequence: TGTGCCAGCAGCTTAGGGGTCGCGGGGGCAGGCGAAAAACTGTTTTTT. The V gene is TRBV7-8, the J gene TRBJ1-4; D perhaps matches TRBD1 (6 bases). Germline-derived CDR1 and CDR2 are SGHVS and FQNEAQ. V gave up 1 base and J gave up 8 bases, with 17 bases separating them. CDR3 length: 16 amino acids.

The chain joins TRBV11-1 to TRBJ2-1; 10 positions agree with TRBD2. This CDR3 is built from 15 residues. CDR1 SGHAT and CDR2 FQDESV come from the germline V gene (reference sequence). V gave up 3 bases and J gave up 3 bases; unmatched junction bases: 2. The CDR3 DNA reads as TGTGCCAGCAGCTTTACTAGCGGGGACTACAATGAGCAGTTCTTC. Protein sequence: CASSFTSGDYNEQFF.

This clone was detected only once. J is TRBJ2-1 and V is TRBV6-4; 9 bases are a match to TRBD2. After removal of 2 bases from V and 7 bases from J, the junction contained 6 bases not matched to a gene. The CDR3 is 15 amino acids. Germline CDR1 and CDR2: MRHNA and SNTAGT. CDR3 loop: CASSDRVAGVNEQFF. The CDR3 DNA reads TGTGCCAGCAGTGACCGAGTAGCGGGAGTGAATGAGCAGTTCTTC.

The chain combines TRBV30 with TRBJ2-3; D perhaps matches TRBD1 (7 bases). This CDR3 comprises 16 residues. Trimming removed 3 bases at V and 0 bases at J, with 16 bases between. Germline values: CDR1 GTSNPN, CDR2 SVGIG (reference sequence). The CDR3 sequence: CAWRSGGSPSTDTQYF. CDR3 DNA: TGTGCCTGGAGGTCAGGGGGGTCCCCTAGCACAGATACGCAGTATTTT.

The chain uses TRBV5-6 and TRBJ1-1, with 10 nucleotides matching TRBD1. The CDR3 totals 16 residues. V trimming: 4 bases; J trimming: 0 bases; junction bases outside the gene matches: 6. Germline V gene lookup returns CDR1 SGHDT and CDR2 YYEEEE. The DNA of the CDR3 is TGTGCCAGCAGCCCCGACAGGGGGCTCATGAACACTGAAGCTTTCTTT. Its translation is CASSPDRGLMNTEAFF.

The genes are TRBV23-1 and TRBJ1-5; 9 bases map to TRBD1. TRBV23-1 is filed as an ORF, its function uncertain. V lost 4 bases and J lost 0; bases outside the gene matches: 16. The CDR3 runs to 20 residues. CDR3 in amino acids: CASSLEPGQGRWHSNQPQHF. The CDR3 nucleotides read TGCGCCAGCAGTCTCGAACCGGGACAGGGTAGGTGGCATAGCAATCAGCCCCAGCATTTT.

The rearrangement links TRBV10-2 to TRBJ1-1, with a tentative D call TRBD1 (5 bases). This CDR3 has 13 residues. V gave up 8 bases and J gave up 1 base, with 11 bases separating them. The germline CDR1 and CDR2 sequences are WSHSY and SAAADI. The CDR3 region is CASAGHPNTEAFF. CDR3 bases: TGCGCCAGCGCCGGACATCCGAACACTGAAGCTTTCTTT.

The J gene is TRBJ1-4, the V gene TRBV11-1; D not resolved. Deletions cut 5 bases from V and 5 bases from J, with 12 bases between. This CDR3 region has 14 residues. Germline V CDR1 and CDR2: SGHAT, FQDESV (reference sequence). The CDR3 spells CASSLRVGNEKLFF. CDR3 sequence (DNA): TGTGCCAGCAGCCTCCGCGTCGGGAATGAAAAACTGTTTTTT. The full variable domain, with the rest looked up from reference TRBV11-1 and TRBJ1-4, is EAEVAQSPRYKITEKSQAVAFWCDPISGHATLYWYRQILGQGPELLVQFQDESVVDDSQLPKDRFSAERLKGVDSTLKIQPAELGDSAMYLCASSLRVGNEKLFFGSGTQLSVL.

V is TRBV30 and J is TRBJ2-7; 7 nucleotides match TRBD2. The CDR3 loop spans 15 amino acids. Trimming at V came to 4 bases and at J to 6 bases, leaving 15 bases not matched to a gene. Per germline, CDR1 GTSNPN and CDR2 SVGIG (reference sequence). CDR3 loop: CAWTPSGTIRLEQYF. As DNA, the CDR3 is TGTGCCTGGACTCCATCCGGGACTATCCGTCTCGAGCAGTACTTC.

This clone appeared a single time. The rearrangement joins TRBV5-6 to TRBJ2-7; perhaps TRBD2 as D (5 bases). The germline V and J ends were trimmed by 0 bases and 3 bases, with 10 bases remaining between them. Per germline, CDR1 SGHDT and CDR2 YYEEEE. The CDR3 runs 14 residues. The CDR3 nucleotides are TGTGCCAGCAGCTTGGACGGGAAACTCTACGAGCAGTACTTC. Translated, it gives CASSLDGKLYEQYF.

This clone showed up just a few times. The chain carries TRBV14 and TRBJ2-1; D not certain. CDR3 length equals 13 residues. Germline assignment: CDR1 SGHDN and CDR2 FVKESK. The ends were cut back, 1 base at V and 14 bases at J, with 15 bases in the middle. CDR3 sequence reads: CASSQGSAGSKFF. As DNA, the CDR3 is TGTGCCAGCAGCCAAGGTTCGGCAGGATCAAAGTTCTTC.

The chain links TRBV3-1 (or the pseudogene TRBV3-2) to TRBJ2-5; D perhaps matches TRBD1 (5 bases). V gave up 1 base and J gave up 1 base, with 22 bases separating them. The CDR3 covers 19 residues. Germline-derived CDR1 and CDR2 are LGHDT and YNNKEL (reference sequence). The CDR3: CASSQGLLDKSGFQETQYF. CDR3 nucleotide sequence: TGTGCCAGCAGCCAAGGTTTGCTGGACAAATCAGGGTTCCAAGAGACCCAGTACTTC.

The V and J genes are TRBV24-1 and TRBJ2-2; 11 positions agree with TRBD2. The CDR3 is 18 amino acids. From germline, CDR1 is KGHDR and CDR2 SFDVKD. With V trimmed by 9 bases and J by 6 bases, 17 bases remained unmatched. CDR3 region: CATSDLASGGPSAGELFF. CDR3 coding DNA: TGTGCCACCTCCGACTTGGCTAGCGGGGGGCCAAGCGCCGGGGAGCTGTTTTTT.

This clone was found once. The genes are TRBV19 and TRBJ1-4; D unresolved. The CDR3 consists of 16 residues. The V end lost 1 base, the J end lost 8 bases, and 17 bases lay between the germline ends. The germline gives CDR1 LNHDA, CDR2 SQIVND (reference sequence). As DNA, the CDR3 is TGTGCCAGTAGTATAGGAGGGCAGGACCCTATGGAAAAACTGTTTTTT. Protein product: CASSIGGQDPMEKLFF.

Here the CDR3 reads CASSPGGVLANYGYTF. CDR3 sequence (DNA): TGTGCCAGCAGCCCTGGGGGGGTCTTAGCTAACTATGGCTACACCTTC. This sequence joins TRBV28 and TRBJ1-2; D perhaps matches TRBD1 (5 bases). This CDR3 region has 16 residues. The germline gives CDR1 MDHEN, CDR2 SYDVKM. Trimming cost V 6 bases and J 0 bases, with 17 bases left between them.

CDR3 coding DNA: TGTGCCAGTAGTAGACTAGCGGCTAGCACAGATACGCAGTATTTT. Residues: CASSRLAASTDTQYF. This chain connects TRBV19 to TRBJ2-3, with 9 bases identical to TRBD2. J was trimmed by 0 bases and V by 4 bases; bases with no gene match: 2. CDR1 is LNHDA, CDR2 SQIVND, per germline (reference sequence). CDR3 length: 15 amino acids.

This chain links TRBV2 with TRBJ1-4; 7 bases agree with TRBD1. The germline V gene encodes CDR1 SNHLY and CDR2 FYNNEI. The CDR3 has 12 amino acids. Trimming removed 3 bases from V and 11 bases from J; junction bases left unmatched: 3. CDR3 residues: CASSDRDSKLFF. In nucleotides, the CDR3 is TGTGCCAGCAGTGACCGGGACAGCAAACTGTTTTTT. The full variable domain, with the rest looked up from reference TRBV2 and TRBJ1-4, is EPEVTQTPSHQVTQMGQEVILRCVPISNHLYFYWYRQILGQKVEFLVSFYNNEISEKSEIFDDQFSVERPDGSNFTLKIRSTKLEDSAMYFCASSDRDSKLFFGSGTQLSVL.

The CDR3: CASSDSRAGTPYEQYF. CDR3 sequence (DNA): TGTGCCAGCAGTGACTCGAGGGCGGGGACCCCCTACGAGCAGTACTTC. The chain joins TRBV6-4 to TRBJ2-7, with D possibly being TRBD2 (6 bases). V was shortened by 0 bases and J by 2 bases, with 14 bases between the two germline ends. CDR3 length: 16 residues. Germline V gene sequence: CDR1 MRHNA, CDR2 SNTAGT.

The CDR3, as DNA: TGTGCCAGCAGCCAGGGTGGGACTAGCGGACCCAATGAGCAGTTCTTC. Amino acid sequence: CASSQGGTSGPNEQFF. This sequence joins TRBV3-1 (or the pseudogene TRBV3-2) and TRBJ2-1; 11 nucleotides line up with TRBD2. V dropped 3 bases and J dropped 6; count of bases not matched to a gene: 7. Germline assignment: CDR1 LGHDT and CDR2 YNNKEL (reference sequence). This CDR3 region has 16 residues.

J is TRBJ1-1 and V is TRBV4-2; D perhaps matches TRBD1 (5 bases). This CDR3 spans 16 amino acids. Deletions cut 4 bases from V and 0 bases from J, with 15 bases between. CDR1 and CDR2 (germline): LGHNA, YNFKEQ. CDR3 residues: CASSPRGRNMNTEAFF. CDR3 nucleotides: TGTGCCAGCAGCCCTAGGGGCAGGAACATGAACACTGAAGCTTTCTTT.